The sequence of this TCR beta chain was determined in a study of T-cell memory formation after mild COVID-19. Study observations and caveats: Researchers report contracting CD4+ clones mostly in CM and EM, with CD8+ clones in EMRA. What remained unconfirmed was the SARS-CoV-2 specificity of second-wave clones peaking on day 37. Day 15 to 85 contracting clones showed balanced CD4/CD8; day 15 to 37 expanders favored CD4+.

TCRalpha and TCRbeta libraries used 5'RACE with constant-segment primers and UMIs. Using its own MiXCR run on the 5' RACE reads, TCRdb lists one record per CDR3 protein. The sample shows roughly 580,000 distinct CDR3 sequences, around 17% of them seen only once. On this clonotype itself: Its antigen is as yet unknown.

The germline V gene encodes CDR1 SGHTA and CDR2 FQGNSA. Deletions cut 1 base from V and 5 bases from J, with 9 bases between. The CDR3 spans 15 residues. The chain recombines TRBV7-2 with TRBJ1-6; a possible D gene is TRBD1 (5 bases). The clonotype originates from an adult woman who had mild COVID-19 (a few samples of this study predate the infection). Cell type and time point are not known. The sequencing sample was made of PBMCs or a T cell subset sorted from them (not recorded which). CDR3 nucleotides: TGTGCCAGCAGCTTAGGGGGGATTCATAATTCACCCCTCCACTTT. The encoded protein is CASSLGGIHNSPLHF.